This TCR beta chain was profiled in a study of Ad26.COV2.S vaccination and SARS-CoV-2 variants (dated by TCRdb to 2020 to 2023). Notes on the research overall: Donors in the vaccine arm were drawn from COV1001, a phase I-IIa trial of Ad26.COV2.S in healthy adults that was multicentre, randomized, double-blind and placebo-controlled. A total of 32 samples were included in the TCR-sequenced set, comprising roughly 19 Ad26.COV2.S vaccine recipients, 5 placebo recipients and 8 SARS-CoV-2 convalescent individuals. Ad26.COV2.S was given intramuscularly at 5x10^10 or 1x10^11 viral particles, as a single shot or as two shots 56 days apart. Blinding of investigators to trial group allocation was maintained during experiments and outcome assessment. Trial participants were randomized into five groups of five, in which low-dose or high-dose Ad26.COV2.S was given once or twice, or placebo was given on both occasions. TCRbeta repertoire sequencing was used to assess the specificity and breadth of SARS-CoV-2-reactive T cell receptors after Ad26.COV2.S vaccination.

The immunoSEQ Assay was used to sequence TCRbeta CDR3 regions. After extraction, genomic DNA underwent amplification by bias-controlled multiplex PCR, followed by high-throughput sequencing. From the authors' description of their analysis: Collapsing and filtering of sequences were performed to quantify the absolute abundance of each unique TCRbeta CDR3 region. T cell fraction was estimated by normalizing TCRbeta template counts to usable DNA, with usable DNA measured through amplification of reference genes found in all nucleated cells. Repertoire TCRs were annotated as SARS-CoV-2-specific by exact matching of V gene, CDR3 amino acid sequence and J gene to a known reactive TCR set. The reference SARS-CoV-2 TCR set was obtained from MIRA and was filtered for enrichment in COVID-19-positive ImmuneCODE repertoires, whereby public or cross-reactive TCRs were removed. Drawing on the MIRA antigens, annotated TCRs were analysed further at the level of specific ORF or position within ORF. Breadth was defined as annotated unique rearrangements over total unique productive rearrangements; depth was the summed frequency of those rearrangements. Group comparisons of TCR breadth used two-sided Wilcoxon rank-sum tests. TCRdb retrieved this table from immuneACCESS and kept in-frame rearrangements only. Not all clones are present; in checked studies, unresolved V genes account for under half, and no reason is known for the remainder. That table is the source of V, J and clone size, and D and trimming were worked out from the DNA. Across this sample there are 350,000 to 400,000 clones, with approximately 90% seen only once. The ten largest account for approximately 3.7% of the sample.

The treatment or condition label of this sample denotes: about 20 received Ad26.COV2.S at low or high dose, single or two shots; 5 received placebo; per-sample allocation not given. Repertoires of vaccine and placebo recipients were sequenced from samples taken on day 63 after the first injection. In Cohort 1b, 25 adults aged 18-55 years were enrolled at a single site in Boston, USA, between 29 July and 7 August 2020. Ad26.COV2.S consisted of a replication-incompetent adenovirus type 26 vector by which a prefusion-stabilized SARS-CoV-2 spike protein from the original Wuhan strain was expressed. The study at large found these results: Substantial breadth of spike-specific CD8+ and CD4+ T cell responses was reported after vaccination. Vaccine and placebo recipients had similar non-spike TCR breadth, a finding consistent with the vaccine containing only spike. Compared with placebo recipients, Ad26.COV2.S recipients showed higher spike-specific TCR breadth (P = 0.0014). According to the authors, total T cell responses may have been underestimated by the TCR breadth and depth analyses. The study lacked the statistical power to compare responses across vaccine doses or regimens.

As for this clone: Its antigen remains undetermined. Base quality data are lacking; no much larger clone is found one base away.

This clonotype was sampled from a person between 18 and 65 years old who received the Ad26.COV2.S COVID-19 vaccine or a placebo. This specimen was peripheral blood, taken in a trial of Ad26.COV2.S vaccine versus placebo.

The DNA reads TGTGCCAGCAGCCCACAGGGACTAGCGGGGGGGCCCTCCTACAATGAGCAGTTCTTC. This translates into CASSPQGLAGGPSYNEQFF. Recombination linked TRBV4-2 to TRBJ2-1, and TRBD2 aligns with 16 junction nucleotides. The germline V gene gives CDR1 as LGHNA and CDR2 as YNFKEQ. Trimmed from V: 4 bases; trimmed from J: 0 bases; junction bases lacking a gene match: 6. From the cysteine through the phenylalanine, the CDR3 covers 19 amino acids. The DNA shown is the 57-base CDR3, in frame from base 1.